The source of this TCR beta chain is a study of blood T cells in healthy people across ages. Study observations and caveats: Since the PBMCs were unsorted, naive and antigen-experienced cells could not be conclusively compared. Per million T cells, TCR beta diversity dropped roughly linearly as age increased.

A note on this clonotype: The antigen remains undetermined.

The use of a sample-barcoded 5' primer and a J-beta primer mix characterized a second PCR of 7 to 11 cycles. A minimum of 3 million CDR3-containing paired-end reads was obtained for each sample. Each CDR3 protein gets one entry after TCRdb re-called the 5' RACE reads with MiXCR. The sample holds fewer than 1 million distinct CDR3 sequences; around 42% are singletons and the top ten take roughly 18%. Total RNA, at least 5.5 micrograms per sample, was extracted from PBMCs. In germline, CDR1 is MNHEY, CDR2 SMNVEV (reference sequence). The V gene lost 0 bases and the J gene lost 0 bases, with 11 bases spanning the gap. The CDR3 runs to 16 residues.

Source material: blood. This chain uses TRBV27 with TRBJ1-1, with D unresolved. This clonotype was sampled from a man aged 55 to 70 in good health. DNA of the CDR3: TGTGCCAGCAGTTTATCCCCGGCTTACATGAACACTGAAGCTTTCTTT. This sequence encodes CASSLSPAYMNTEAFF.